Listed below are T cell receptor beta chains from one sample, sequenced in a study of cytomegalovirus exposure and HLA in healthy donors. Profiling relied on immunoSEQ multiplex PCR, and the TCRdb table lists in-frame clones only, not all of them. Of 220,000 or so clones listed, about 93% are singletons. The sample taken for sequencing was PBMCs. These receptors were collected from a woman between 18 and 29 years old in good health and CMV-seronegative. Each CDR3 is given with its conserved first and last residue. Each record gives: V gene, clone size, D gene, J gene, CDR3 protein, CDR3 DNA. The D gene is left open where the match is weak. For some rows the clone size is stated as once, few or many, or as a class when expanded; others skip it.

v_call: TRBV5-6; clone_size: .; d_call: .; j_call: TRBJ2-5; cdr3_aa: CASSLGLRPQETQYF; cdr3_nt: TGTGCCAGCAGCTTGGGGTTGAGGCCCCAAGAGACCCAGTACTTC
v_call: TRBV6-1; clone_size: once; d_call: .; j_call: TRBJ1-3; cdr3_aa: CASSEALLGALSSGNTIYF; cdr3_nt: TGTGCCAGCAGTGAAGCGCTCCTGGGGGCACTGAGCTCTGGAAACACCATATATTTT
v_call: TRBV5-1; clone_size: .; d_call: .; j_call: TRBJ1-2; cdr3_aa: CASSFSGVHGVKVEDGYTF; cdr3_nt: TGCGCCAGCAGCTTCTCAGGGGTTCATGGGGTAAAGGTAGAGGATGGCTACACCTTC
v_call: TRBV6-1; clone_size: .; d_call: TRBD1; j_call: TRBJ1-5; cdr3_aa: CASSEHRGVNQPQHF; cdr3_nt: TGTGCCAGCAGTGAACACAGGGGGGTCAATCAGCCCCAGCATTTT
v_call: TRBV5-1; clone_size: .; d_call: TRBD2; j_call: TRBJ2-3; cdr3_aa: CASSLGSGARDTQYF; cdr3_nt: TGCGCCAGCAGCTTGGGTAGCGGGGCCAGGGATACGCAGTATTTT
v_call: TRBV4-1; clone_size: .; d_call: TRBD1; j_call: TRBJ1-2; cdr3_aa: CASSRRTGGGYTF; cdr3_nt: TGCGCCAGCAGCCGACGGACAGGCGGCGGCTACACCTTC
v_call: TRBV6-6; clone_size: once; d_call: .; j_call: TRBJ1-1; cdr3_aa: CASSYSGSLNTEAFF; cdr3_nt: TGTGCCAGCAGTTACTCGGGCTCCTTGAACACTGAAGCTTTCTTT
v_call: TRBV5-4; clone_size: .; d_call: .; j_call: TRBJ2-1; cdr3_aa: CASSFRQLSYNEQFF; cdr3_nt: TGTGCCAGCAGCTTTAGACAGCTCTCCTACAATGAGCAGTTCTTC
v_call: TRBV9; clone_size: .; d_call: TRBD1; j_call: TRBJ1-2; cdr3_aa: CASSPPKTGPGYTF; cdr3_nt: TGTGCCAGCAGCCCGCCGAAGACAGGGCCAGGCTACACCTTC
v_call: TRBV30; clone_size: .; d_call: TRBD1; j_call: TRBJ2-3; cdr3_aa: CAWTTGVQADTQYF; cdr3_nt: TGTGCCTGGACCACAGGGGTTCAAGCAGATACGCAGTATTTT
v_call: TRBV5-1; clone_size: .; d_call: TRBD2; j_call: TRBJ2-7; cdr3_aa: CASWGDSGGEQYF; cdr3_nt: TGCGCCAGCTGGGGGGATAGCGGGGGCGAGCAGTACTTC
v_call: TRBV11-3; clone_size: .; d_call: .; j_call: TRBJ2-2; cdr3_aa: CASSARTNTGELFF; cdr3_nt: TGTGCCAGCAGCGCCCGTACTAACACCGGGGAGCTGTTTTTT
v_call: TRBV2; clone_size: .; d_call: .; j_call: TRBJ2-5; cdr3_aa: CASRRDYLLETQYF; cdr3_nt: TGTGCCAGCAGGAGAGACTATCTGTTAGAGACCCAGTACTTC
v_call: TRBV19; clone_size: few; d_call: .; j_call: TRBJ1-3; cdr3_aa: CASRDSDSGNTIYF; cdr3_nt: TGTGCCAGTAGGGACAGCGACTCTGGAAACACCATATATTTT
v_call: TRBV6-6; clone_size: .; d_call: .; j_call: TRBJ1-4; cdr3_aa: CASSSTNEKLFF; cdr3_nt: TGTGCCAGCAGTTCTACGAATGAAAAACTGTTTTTT
v_call: TRBV11-2; clone_size: .; d_call: .; j_call: TRBJ1-4; cdr3_aa: CASSSGDEKLFF; cdr3_nt: TGTGCCAGCAGCTCCGGTGATGAAAAACTGTTTTTT
v_call: TRBV2; clone_size: .; d_call: .; j_call: TRBJ2-1; cdr3_aa: CASNQPLTDEQFF; cdr3_nt: TGTGCCAGCAATCAACCCTTAACGGATGAGCAGTTCTTC
v_call: TRBV30; clone_size: .; d_call: TRBD1; j_call: TRBJ1-2; cdr3_aa: CAWKKDRGANYGYTF; cdr3_nt: TGTGCCTGGAAAAAAGACAGGGGTGCTAACTATGGCTACACCTTC
v_call: TRBV28; clone_size: .; d_call: TRBD1; j_call: TRBJ1-2; cdr3_aa: CASSLDGTAYGYTF; cdr3_nt: TGTGCCAGCAGTTTAGATGGGACAGCCTATGGCTACACCTTC
v_call: TRBV2; clone_size: .; d_call: TRBD2; j_call: TRBJ2-3; cdr3_aa: CASRRTSGSADTQYF; cdr3_nt: TGTGCCAGCAGAAGGACTAGCGGGAGCGCAGATACGCAGTATTTT
v_call: TRBV5-1; clone_size: .; d_call: TRBD1; j_call: TRBJ2-7; cdr3_aa: CASSRGQGAVEQYF; cdr3_nt: TGCGCCAGCAGCAGAGGACAGGGGGCGGTTGAGCAGTACTTC
v_call: TRBV11-2; clone_size: .; d_call: .; j_call: TRBJ2-7; cdr3_aa: CASSLTGTSYEQYF; cdr3_nt: TGTGCCAGCAGCTTGACCGGGACATCGTACGAGCAGTACTTC
v_call: TRBV28; clone_size: .; d_call: TRBD2; j_call: TRBJ2-5; cdr3_aa: CASSLGLAGGGTQYF; cdr3_nt: TGTGCCAGCAGTTTGGGACTAGCGGGAGGCGGGACCCAGTACTTC